These T cell receptor beta chains were read from a single sample in a study of blood T cell repertoires in COVID-19. The method was immunoSEQ multiplex PCR; TCRdb's version includes in-frame clones alone and lacks a portion of them. The sample lists hundreds of thousands of clones; over 75% were seen once. The specimen was PBMCs or T cells enriched from blood (not recorded which). Source of these receptors: a middle-aged woman with acute COVID-19. The CDR3 runs from the conserved cysteine through the conserved F or W. A D gene is named only where the DNA matches it firmly. Rows give clone size only sometimes, using once, few, many, or a class for an expanded clone.

DNA: TGTGCCAGCCGGGACAGGGTCAATCAGCCCCAGCATTTT
CDR3: CASRDRVNQPQHF
V: TRBV6-5
J: TRBJ1-5
D: TRBD1
size: .

DNA: TGTGCCAGCAGTACTAGCGGGGGCACAGATACGCAGTATTTT
CDR3: CASSTSGGTDTQYF
V: TRBV28
J: TRBJ2-3
D: TRBD2
size: .

DNA: TGTGCCAGCTCATTGCAGGGTGTTTGGAACACTGAAGCTTTCTTT
CDR3: CASSLQGVWNTEAFF
V: TRBV18
J: TRBJ1-1
D: .
size: .

DNA: TGTGCCAGCAGCGCACTACGACTAGCGGGAGTAGGGAATGAGCAGTTCTTC
CDR3: CASSALRLAGVGNEQFF
V: TRBV9
J: TRBJ2-1
D: TRBD2
size: .

DNA: TGTGCCAGCAGAGGGTCCGGGACAGGGGAAAATCAGCCCCAGCATTTT
CDR3: CASRGSGTGENQPQHF
V: TRBV28
J: TRBJ1-5
D: TRBD1
size: .

DNA: TGTGCCAGCAGCCCGGGACTAGCGTCGACCTACGAGCAGTACTTC
CDR3: CASSPGLASTYEQYF
V: TRBV9
J: TRBJ2-7
D: TRBD2
size: .

DNA: TGTGCCAGCAGTGAACGAGGGAACTATGGCTACACCTTC
CDR3: CASSERGNYGYTF
V: TRBV25-1
J: TRBJ1-2
D: .
size: .

DNA: TGTGCCAGCAGCTTGTCCCCGGAGCATGGCTACACCTTC
CDR3: CASSLSPEHGYTF
V: TRBV5-5
J: TRBJ1-2
D: .
size: once

DNA: TGTGCCAGCAGCGACGGACAGGGGAAGAGTTCACCCCTCCACTTT
CDR3: CASSDGQGKSSPLHF
V: TRBV5-4
J: TRBJ1-6
D: TRBD1
size: .

DNA: TGTGCCAGCACCCAGGGCCTCAATGAGCAGTTCTTC
CDR3: CASTQGLNEQFF
V: TRBV2
J: TRBJ2-1
D: .
size: .

DNA: TGCGCCAGCAGCCAAGACACAGGGGGCACAGGAAACACCATATATTTT
CDR3: CASSQDTGGTGNTIYF
V: TRBV4-3
J: TRBJ1-3
D: TRBD1
size: .

DNA: TGTGCCAGCAGTGAAGCTGAGTCCGGGGCCAACGTCCTGACTTTC
CDR3: CASSEAESGANVLTF
V: TRBV6-1
J: TRBJ2-6
D: .
size: .

DNA: TGTGCCAGCAGTGACTCCATGAACACTGAAGCTTTCTTT
CDR3: CASSDSMNTEAFF
V: TRBV6-4
J: TRBJ1-1
D: .
size: few

DNA: TGTGCCATCAGTCATGGACTAGCGGGAGCGGATACGCAGTATTTT
CDR3: CAISHGLAGADTQYF
V: TRBV10-3
J: TRBJ2-3
D: TRBD2
size: .

DNA: TGTGCCAGCTCACCACCGATTGCGTCAGGGGCCGAGCAGTACTTC
CDR3: CASSPPIASGAEQYF
V: TRBV18
J: TRBJ2-7
D: .
size: .

DNA: TGTGCCACTCCGGGACAGGGCGACACTGAAGCTTTCTTT
CDR3: CATPGQGDTEAFF
V: TRBV19
J: TRBJ1-1
D: TRBD1
size: .

DNA: TGTGCCAGCAGTGCAGGACAGGGGCTCGGGTCCCAGCATTTT
CDR3: CASSAGQGLGSQHF
V: TRBV27
J: TRBJ1-5
D: TRBD1
size: few

DNA: TGCAGCGTTTCTGCGGGCGCCGGACAGCCCCAGCATTTT
CDR3: CSVSAGAGQPQHF
V: TRBV29-1
J: TRBJ1-5
D: .
size: once

DNA: TGTGCCAGCTCGACAGGGGGCCGGTATGAGACCCAGTACTTC
CDR3: CASSTGGRYETQYF
V: TRBV19
J: TRBJ2-5
D: TRBD1
size: .

DNA: TGCAGTCAGCAGGGGGACGCTGAAGCTTTCTTT
CDR3: CSQQGDAEAFF
V: TRBV20-1
J: TRBJ1-1
D: TRBD1
size: few

DNA: TGTGCCAGTAGTAGCGGGACAGGGAGAGGGAACACTGAAGCTTTCTTT
CDR3: CASSSGTGRGNTEAFF
V: TRBV19
J: TRBJ1-1
D: TRBD1
size: .

DNA: TGTGCCAGCAGCCCCCAGAGGGCAGGCGAGCAGTACTTC
CDR3: CASSPQRAGEQYF
V: TRBV11-3
J: TRBJ2-7
D: .
size: .

DNA: TGTGCCAGCAGCCCAGGACAGGGGGCTGAAGCTTTCTTT
CDR3: CASSPGQGAEAFF
V: TRBV7-9
J: TRBJ1-1
D: TRBD1
size: few

DNA: TGTGCCAGCAGCGGGCTTTACAGGGGGAAAGATAGCAATCAGCCCCAGCATTTT
CDR3: CASSGLYRGKDSNQPQHF
V: TRBV7-8
J: TRBJ1-5
D: TRBD1
size: .

DNA: TGCAGCGTTGAAGAACTAGCGGGACTTGAGCAGTTCTTC
CDR3: CSVEELAGLEQFF
V: TRBV29-1
J: TRBJ2-1
D: TRBD2
size: .

DNA: TGTGCCAGCAGTGAACGGGGGACAGTCTACGAGCAGTACTTC
CDR3: CASSERGTVYEQYF
V: TRBV6-1
J: TRBJ2-7
D: .
size: .

DNA: TGTGCCAGCAGCCCCCCGAGTTTAAGACTGTTATCCTACAATGAGCAGTTCTTC
CDR3: CASSPPSLRLLSYNEQFF
V: TRBV9
J: TRBJ2-1
D: .
size: once

DNA: TGTGCCAGTAGGGTGGACAGCCTAACGGGTCAGCCCCAACATTTT
CDR3: CASRVDSLTGQPQHF
V: TRBV19
J: TRBJ1-5
D: .
size: .

DNA: TGTGCCAGCAGTTTATCCGACAGGGGGTATTCACCCCTCCACTTT
CDR3: CASSLSDRGYSPLHF
V: TRBV27
J: TRBJ1-6
D: TRBD1
size: few

DNA: TGTGCCAGCCGGACTAGCGGGGGTAGGAACATTCAGTACTTC
CDR3: CASRTSGGRNIQYF
V: TRBV6-5
J: TRBJ2-4
D: TRBD2
size: .

DNA: TGTGCCAGCAGTCCCGGGACTAGCGGCACAGATACGCAGTATTTT
CDR3: CASSPGTSGTDTQYF
V: TRBV6-4
J: TRBJ2-3
D: TRBD2
size: many

DNA: TGTGCCAGCAGCCAACAGGGGCCCACTCCCGCAACTAATGAAAAACTGTTTTTT
CDR3: CASSQQGPTPATNEKLFF
V: TRBV4-2
J: TRBJ1-4
D: .
size: .

DNA: TGTGCCAGCAGCTCCATCTACAATGAGCAGTTCTTC
CDR3: CASSSIYNEQFF
V: TRBV9
J: TRBJ2-1
D: .
size: .

DNA: TGTGCCAGCAGCTTGAGGGGCAGGACTGAAGCTTTCTTT
CDR3: CASSLRGRTEAFF
V: TRBV5-6
J: TRBJ1-1
D: .
size: .

DNA: TGTGCCAGCACCCAAAGGAGGGGCACTGAAGCTTTCTTT
CDR3: CASTQRRGTEAFF
V: TRBV7-2
J: TRBJ1-1
D: .
size: few

DNA: TGTGCCAGCAATCGAGACAGTAACACCGGGGAGCTGTTTTTT
CDR3: CASNRDSNTGELFF
V: TRBV25-1
J: TRBJ2-2
D: .
size: .

DNA: TGTGCCAGCAGCTCGGGACAGCCTAAGAACACTGAAGCTTTCTTT
CDR3: CASSSGQPKNTEAFF
V: TRBV5-4
J: TRBJ1-1
D: TRBD1
size: .

DNA: TGTGCCAGCAGCTTCGCACTAGCGGGGGGAACAGATACGCAGTATTTT
CDR3: CASSFALAGGTDTQYF
V: TRBV9
J: TRBJ2-3
D: TRBD2
size: .

DNA: TGTGCCAGCAGAAGGGGCGGCACAGATACGCAGTATTTT
CDR3: CASRRGGTDTQYF
V: TRBV12-3/TRBV12-4
J: TRBJ2-3
D: .
size: .

DNA: TGTGCCAGCAGTTTAGACAGGTGGGGATATAGCAATCAGCCCCAGCATTTT
CDR3: CASSLDRWGYSNQPQHF
V: TRBV28
J: TRBJ1-5
D: .
size: .

DNA: TGTGCCACCAGTGACCGGGGACAGGGAGAGGGCTACACCTTC
CDR3: CATSDRGQGEGYTF
V: TRBV24-1
J: TRBJ1-2
D: TRBD1
size: .

DNA: TGTGCCAGCAGCTTAAAAGGGGCGATGAACGATGAAGCTTTCTTT
CDR3: CASSLKGAMNDEAFF
V: TRBV7-9
J: TRBJ1-1
D: .
size: .

DNA: TGTGCCAGCAGTTCCACAGGGGCCCTCTATGGCTACACCTTC
CDR3: CASSSTGALYGYTF
V: TRBV28
J: TRBJ1-2
D: TRBD1
size: .

DNA: TGTGCCAGCAGCTCCGGACAGACACTGTTTTTT
CDR3: CASSSGQTLFF
V: TRBV9
J: TRBJ1-4
D: .
size: .

DNA: TGTGCCAGCAGCCTGGGGAGGTTCACTGAAGCTTTCTTT
CDR3: CASSLGRFTEAFF
V: TRBV27
J: TRBJ1-1
D: .
size: .

DNA: TGTGCCAGCAGCAAAGAACATGAGGGTAACTATGGCTACACCTTC
CDR3: CASSKEHEGNYGYTF
V: TRBV21-1
J: TRBJ1-2
D: .
size: .

DNA: TGTGCCAGTCATGGGGAGGGCCTTACCGGGGAGCTGTTTTTT
CDR3: CASHGEGLTGELFF
V: TRBV19
J: TRBJ2-2
D: TRBD2
size: .

DNA: TGTGCCAGCAGCTTAGACTTAGGGCGGGGGAACTATGGCTACACCTTC
CDR3: CASSLDLGRGNYGYTF
V: TRBV7-8
J: TRBJ1-2
D: .
size: .

DNA: TGTGCCTGGAGTGGACTAGCAGAGACCCAGTACTTC
CDR3: CAWSGLAETQYF
V: TRBV30
J: TRBJ2-5
D: TRBD2
size: .

DNA: TGTGCCAGCAGCGTAGCCACAGTGGACCGAGCGGGGGGAAACTACAATGAGCAGTTCTTC
CDR3: CASSVATVDRAGGNYNEQFF
V: TRBV9
J: TRBJ2-1
D: TRBD2
size: .